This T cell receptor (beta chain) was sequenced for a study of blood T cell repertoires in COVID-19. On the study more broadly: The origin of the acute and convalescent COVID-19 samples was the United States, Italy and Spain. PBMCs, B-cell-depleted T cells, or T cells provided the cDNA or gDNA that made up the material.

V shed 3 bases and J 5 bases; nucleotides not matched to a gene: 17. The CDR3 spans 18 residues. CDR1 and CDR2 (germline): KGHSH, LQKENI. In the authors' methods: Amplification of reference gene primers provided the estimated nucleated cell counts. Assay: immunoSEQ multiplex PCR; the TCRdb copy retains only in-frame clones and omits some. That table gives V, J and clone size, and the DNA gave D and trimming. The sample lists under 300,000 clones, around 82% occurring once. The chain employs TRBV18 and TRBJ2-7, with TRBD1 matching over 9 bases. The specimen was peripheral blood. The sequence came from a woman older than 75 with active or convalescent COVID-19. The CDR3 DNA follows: TGTGCCAGCTCACCGCTGGTGATCTCCGGGACAGGGTCGGACGAGCAGTACTTC. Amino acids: CASSPLVISGTGSDEQYF.